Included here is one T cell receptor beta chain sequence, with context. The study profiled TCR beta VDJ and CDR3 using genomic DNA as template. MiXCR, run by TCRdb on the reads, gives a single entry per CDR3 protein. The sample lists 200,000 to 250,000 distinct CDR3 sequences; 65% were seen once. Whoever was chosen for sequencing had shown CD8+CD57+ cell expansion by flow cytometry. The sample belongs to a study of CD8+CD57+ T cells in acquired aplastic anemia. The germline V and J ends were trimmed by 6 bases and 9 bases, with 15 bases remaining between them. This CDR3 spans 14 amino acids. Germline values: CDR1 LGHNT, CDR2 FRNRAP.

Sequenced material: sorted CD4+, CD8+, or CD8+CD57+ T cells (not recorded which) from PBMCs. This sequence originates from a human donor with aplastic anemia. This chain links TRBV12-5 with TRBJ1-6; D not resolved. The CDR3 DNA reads TGTGCTAGTGGCCCTCGACGTTCGGGTTCACCCCTCCACTTT. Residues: CASGPRRSGSPLHF.